The present TCR beta chain was sequenced within a study of spatial heterogeneity in lung cancer. Study summary: Each unique TCR and UMI combination was seen more than ten times on average in raw reads.

V gave up 5 bases and J gave up 7 bases, with 11 bases separating them. This CDR3 is 13 amino acids long. Germline assignment: CDR1 SEHNR and CDR2 FQNEAQ (reference sequence). Using its own MiXCR run on the 5' RACE reads, TCRdb lists one record per CDR3 protein. The table lists 95,000 to 120,000 distinct CDR3 sequences, about a tenth of them singletons. Time point reported: blood at routine non-recurrence follow-up after resection. In each case, whole RNA from tumor, nontumor lung or frozen PBMC was sequenced unsorted. This clonotype appeared a few times. Its antigen is undetermined. Findings of the study overall: TCRs found ubiquitously expanded in tumor appeared in blood more at resection than at follow-up.

The source was PBMCs, collected at follow-up. This clonotype was obtained from a female donor with early-stage non-small cell lung cancer. The chain combines TRBV7-9 with TRBJ2-2; D tentatively reads TRBD1 or TRBD2 (6 bases each). The CDR3 DNA reads as TGTGCCAGCAGCCTCGCGGGACACGGGGAGCTGTTTTTT. Amino acid sequence: CASSLAGHGELFF.